This TCR beta chain derives from a study of response to subunit inactivated influenza vaccine. Study-level findings and limits: Authors proposed each seasonal influenza vaccination draws in few new T cells.

Using its own MiXCR run on the RT-PCR reads, TCRdb lists one record per CDR3 protein. The profile shows 630,000 or so distinct CDR3 sequences, less than 20% of them singletons. This clonotype was detected a few times. The antigen is unknown. Germline CDR1 MNHEY, CDR2 SMNVEV (reference sequence). The CDR3 runs 16 residues. With V trimmed by 3 bases and J by 6 bases, 11 bases remained unmatched. The starting material was PBMCs from blood, obtained 12 days after vaccination. The receptor was derived from a man between 50 and 59 years old who received an inactivated influenza vaccine. J is TRBJ2-1 and V is TRBV27, with 7 bases matching TRBD2. This CDR3 is CASSFIRASGPNEQFF. CDR3 sequence (DNA): TGTGCCAGCAGTTTTATTCGGGCTAGCGGACCCAATGAGCAGTTCTTC.